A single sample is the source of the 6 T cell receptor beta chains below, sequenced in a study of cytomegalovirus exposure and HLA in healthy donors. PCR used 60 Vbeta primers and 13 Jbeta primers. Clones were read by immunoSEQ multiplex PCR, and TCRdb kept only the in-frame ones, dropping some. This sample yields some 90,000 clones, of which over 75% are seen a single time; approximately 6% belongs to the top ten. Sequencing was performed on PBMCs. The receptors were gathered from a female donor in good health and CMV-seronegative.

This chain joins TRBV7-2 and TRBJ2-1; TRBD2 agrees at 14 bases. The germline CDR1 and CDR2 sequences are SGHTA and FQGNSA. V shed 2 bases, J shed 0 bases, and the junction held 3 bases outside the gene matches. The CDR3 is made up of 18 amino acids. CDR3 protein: CASSLHGLAGGSYNEQFF. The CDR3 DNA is TGTGCCAGCAGCTTACATGGACTAGCGGGAGGCTCCTACAATGAGCAGTTCTTC.

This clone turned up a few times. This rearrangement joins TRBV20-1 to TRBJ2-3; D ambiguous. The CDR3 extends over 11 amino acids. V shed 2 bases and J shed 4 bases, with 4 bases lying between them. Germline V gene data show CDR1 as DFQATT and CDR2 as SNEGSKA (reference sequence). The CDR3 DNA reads TGCAGTGCTAGAAGCTCAGATACGCAGTATTTT. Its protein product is CSARSSDTQYF.

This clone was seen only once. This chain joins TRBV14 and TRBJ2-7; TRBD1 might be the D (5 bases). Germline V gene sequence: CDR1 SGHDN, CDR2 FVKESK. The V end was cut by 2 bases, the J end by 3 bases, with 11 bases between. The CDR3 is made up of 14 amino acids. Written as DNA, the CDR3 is TGTGCCAGCAGCCAACGAGACAGACGCTACGAGCAGTACTTC. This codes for CASSQRDRRYEQYF.

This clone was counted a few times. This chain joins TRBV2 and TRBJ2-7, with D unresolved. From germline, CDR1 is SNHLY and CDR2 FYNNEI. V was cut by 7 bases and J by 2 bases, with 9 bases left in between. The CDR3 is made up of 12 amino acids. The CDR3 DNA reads TGTGCCAGCAAAGACACGGCCTACGAGCAGTACTTC. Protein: CASKDTAYEQYF.

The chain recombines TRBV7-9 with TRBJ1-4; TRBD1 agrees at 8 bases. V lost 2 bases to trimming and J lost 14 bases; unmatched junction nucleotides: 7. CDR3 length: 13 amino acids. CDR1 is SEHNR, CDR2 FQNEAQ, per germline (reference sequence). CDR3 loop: CASSLTLDRDLFF. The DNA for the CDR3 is TGTGCCAGCAGCTTAACCCTGGACAGGGACCTGTTTTTT.

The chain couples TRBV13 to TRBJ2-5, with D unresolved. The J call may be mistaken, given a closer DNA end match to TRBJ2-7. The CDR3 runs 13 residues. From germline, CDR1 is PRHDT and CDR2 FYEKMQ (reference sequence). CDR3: CASSLGASYEQYF. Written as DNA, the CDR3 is TGTGCCAGCAGCCTCGGAGCCTCCTACGAGCAGTACTTC.